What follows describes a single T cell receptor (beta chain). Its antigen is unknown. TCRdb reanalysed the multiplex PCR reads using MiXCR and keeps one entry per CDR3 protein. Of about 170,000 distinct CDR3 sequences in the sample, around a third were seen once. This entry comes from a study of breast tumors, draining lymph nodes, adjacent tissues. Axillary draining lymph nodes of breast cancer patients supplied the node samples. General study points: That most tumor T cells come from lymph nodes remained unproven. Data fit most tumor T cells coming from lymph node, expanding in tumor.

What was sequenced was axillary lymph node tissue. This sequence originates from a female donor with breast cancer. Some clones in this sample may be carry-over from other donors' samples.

The CDR3 region has the DNA TGTGCCAGTAGTACGGGGGAAGAGACCCAGTACTTC. Amino acid sequence: CASSTGEETQYF. The chain joins TRBV19 to TRBJ2-5; tentative D call: TRBD2 (6 bases). The CDR3 loop spans 12 amino acids. The V gene lost 4 bases and the J gene lost 3 bases, with 6 bases spanning the gap. Germline V gene lookup returns CDR1 LNHDA and CDR2 SQIVND (reference sequence).